This T cell receptor beta chain was found in a study of CD8+CD57+ T cells in acquired aplastic anemia (dated by TCRdb to the late 2010s). Broadly, across the study: A mean of about 3 ug of DNA, ranging from roughly 0.19 to 27.4 ug, was extracted from sorted CD4+ and CD8+ cells. CD8+CD57+ expansion was defined as frequency above the mean frequency observed in healthy subjects. Beyond this particular receptor, the publication reports: Roughly 30 CD8+ CDR3 sequences were found to be shared between patients and controls, but these sequences appeared to be highly expressed in patients and within the immunodominant clones of the patients. Between patients and healthy controls, no significant difference in CD8+ Simpson's diversity was found (P=0.060).

Genomic DNA served as template for TCR beta VDJ combination and CDR3 sequence profiling. An Illumina HiSeq 2000 was the platform used for TCR repertoire sequencing. Concerning the study's data processing: Repertoire assessment relied on Simpson's diversity index, CDR3 size and DJ length profiles, and TRBV/TRBJ rearrangement plots. The most abundant DNA sequence in the deep sequencing data was defined as the immunodominant clone. CDR3 amino acid sequences were screened for sharing across subjects and compared with published repertoires and the VDJdb database. Using fastp at Q25 and MiXCR, TCRdb reprocessed the public reads and kept productive beta chains. Rows merge per CDR3 protein into single entries with the most common DNA and genes. The V and J calls and clone size come from TCRdb's table, not from the authors' own analysis. For this sample there are about 220,000 distinct CDR3 sequences; more than 45% appear just once. The top ten clones comprise 6.5% to 10% of the sample.

Between the V and J ends, shortened by 3 bases and 2 bases respectively, the junction contains 5 bases. The CDR3 runs 12 amino acids, cysteine and phenylalanine included. Solely the CDR3 DNA is kept, with 36 bases framed from the first base. Sequences ENHRY (CDR1) and SYGVKD (CDR2) are obtained from the germline V gene. Patients chosen for sequencing had shown expansion of CD8+CD57+ cells by flow cytometry. Every patient had severe acquired aplastic anemia, diagnosed using the International Study of Aplastic Anemia and Agranulocytosis and Camitta criteria. No patient had received any therapy when blood was sampled. TCR repertoires of sorted CD4+ and CD8+ blood T cells from severe aplastic anemia patients and healthy subjects were deep-sequenced in the study. Patients were enrolled in the USA under clinicaltrials.gov protocols 00001620, 01623167, 00001397, 00071045, 00081523 and 00961064. Ficoll-Paque density gradient centrifugation was used to isolate peripheral blood mononuclear cells. Before DNA was extracted, CD4+ and CD8+ T cells were sorted using either FACS or magnetic beads.

A word on this clonotype: This receptor's antigen is unknown. Base qualities are missing; no much larger clone stands one base away.

This receptor was identified in a human donor with aplastic anemia. The receptor chain draws on TRBV10-3 and TRBJ2-7; the D segment could be TRBD1, given 5 matching bases. The sequenced sample was sorted CD4+, CD8+, or CD8+CD57+ T cells (not recorded which) from PBMCs. The nucleotides are TGTGCCATCAGTGAAGGGGCCTACGAGCAGTACTTC. It specifies CAISEGAYEQYF.